The TCR beta chain described here comes from a study of blood T cells in healthy people across ages. The germline V gene has CDR1 LGHNA and CDR2 YNFKEQ. Trimming pared 1 base from V and 8 bases from J, leaving 12 bases between. This CDR3 is built from 15 residues. Next came a second PCR, run for 7 to 11 cycles, which used a sample-barcoded 5' primer along with a J-beta primer mix. TCRdb fed the 5' RACE reads into MiXCR, producing one record per CDR3 protein. In the table there are some 320,000 distinct CDR3 sequences, roughly a quarter of which are singletons. This receptor was obtained from a woman in her 70s in good health. This rearrangement joins TRBV4-2 to TRBJ1-6; D is uncertain. The sample was blood. CDR3 protein: CASSQGMDRDSPLHF. For the CDR3, the DNA is TGTGCCAGCAGCCAAGGCATGGACCGAGATTCACCCCTCCACTTT.